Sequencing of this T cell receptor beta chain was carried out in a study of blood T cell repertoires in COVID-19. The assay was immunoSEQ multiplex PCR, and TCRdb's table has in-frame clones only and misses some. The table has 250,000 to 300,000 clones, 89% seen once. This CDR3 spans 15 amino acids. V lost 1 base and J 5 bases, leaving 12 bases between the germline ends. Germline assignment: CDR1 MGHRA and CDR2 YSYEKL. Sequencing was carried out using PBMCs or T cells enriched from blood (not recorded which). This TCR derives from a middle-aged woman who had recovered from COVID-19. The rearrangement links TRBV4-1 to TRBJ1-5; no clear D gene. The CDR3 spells CASSQAVSSHQPQHF. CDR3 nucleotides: TGCGCCAGCAGCCAAGCGGTGAGTTCTCATCAGCCCCAGCATTTT.